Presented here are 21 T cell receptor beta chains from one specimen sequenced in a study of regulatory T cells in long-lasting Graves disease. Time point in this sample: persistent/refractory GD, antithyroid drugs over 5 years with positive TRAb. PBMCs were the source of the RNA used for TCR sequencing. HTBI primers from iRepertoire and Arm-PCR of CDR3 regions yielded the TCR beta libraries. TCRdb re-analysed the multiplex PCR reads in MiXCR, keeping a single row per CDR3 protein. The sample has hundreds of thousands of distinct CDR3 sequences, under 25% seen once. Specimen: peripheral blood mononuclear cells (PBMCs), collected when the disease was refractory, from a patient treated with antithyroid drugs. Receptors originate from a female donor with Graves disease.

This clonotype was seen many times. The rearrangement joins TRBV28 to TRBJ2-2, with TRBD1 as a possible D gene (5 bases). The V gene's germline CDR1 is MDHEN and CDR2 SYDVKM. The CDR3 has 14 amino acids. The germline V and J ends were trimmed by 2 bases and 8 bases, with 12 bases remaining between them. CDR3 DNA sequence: TGTGCCAGCAGTTTAGTCTCAGGGCCGGGGGAGCTGTTTTTT. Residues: CASSLVSGPGELFF. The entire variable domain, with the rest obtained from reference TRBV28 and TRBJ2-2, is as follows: DVKVTQSSRYLVKRTGEKVFLECVQDMDHENMFWYRQDPGLGLRLIYFSYDVKMKEKGDIPEGYSVSREKKERFSLILESASTNQTSMYLCASSLVSGPGELFFGEGSRLTVL.

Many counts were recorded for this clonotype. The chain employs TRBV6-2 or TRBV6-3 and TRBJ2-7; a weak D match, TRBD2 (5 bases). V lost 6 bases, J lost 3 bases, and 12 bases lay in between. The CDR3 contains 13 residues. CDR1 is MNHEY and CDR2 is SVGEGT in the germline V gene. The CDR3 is CASRHLEGYEQYF. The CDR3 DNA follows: TGTGCCAGCAGGCATCTAGAGGGCTACGAGCAGTACTTC.

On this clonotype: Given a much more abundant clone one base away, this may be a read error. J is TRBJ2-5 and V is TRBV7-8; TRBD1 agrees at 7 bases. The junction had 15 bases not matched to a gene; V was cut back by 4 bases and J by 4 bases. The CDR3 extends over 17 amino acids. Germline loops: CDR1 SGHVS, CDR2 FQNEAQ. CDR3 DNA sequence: TGTGCCAGCAGCTCAAATGCCGGACAGGCGGCCCGAGAGACCCAGTACTTC. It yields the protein CASSSNAGQAARETQYF.

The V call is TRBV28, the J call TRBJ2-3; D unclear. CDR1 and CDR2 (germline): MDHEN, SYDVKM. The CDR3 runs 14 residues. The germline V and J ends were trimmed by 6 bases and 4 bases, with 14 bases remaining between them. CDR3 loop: CASSPEVLADTQYF. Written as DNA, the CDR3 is TGTGCCAGCAGCCCCGAGGTTCTAGCAGATACGCAGTATTTT.

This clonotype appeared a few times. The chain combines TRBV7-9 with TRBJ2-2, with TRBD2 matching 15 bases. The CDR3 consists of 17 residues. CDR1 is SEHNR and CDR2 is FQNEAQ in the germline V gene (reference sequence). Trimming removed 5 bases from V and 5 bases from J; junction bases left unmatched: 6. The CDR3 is CASSPSGLAGGTGELFF. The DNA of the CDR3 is TGTGCCAGCAGCCCCTCGGGACTAGCGGGAGGTACCGGGGAGCTGTTTTTT.

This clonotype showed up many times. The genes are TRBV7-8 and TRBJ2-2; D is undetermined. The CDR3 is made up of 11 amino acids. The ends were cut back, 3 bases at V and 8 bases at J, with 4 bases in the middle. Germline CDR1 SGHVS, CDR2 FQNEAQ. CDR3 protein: CASSFMGELFF. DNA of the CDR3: TGTGCCAGCAGCTTTATGGGGGAGCTGTTTTTT.

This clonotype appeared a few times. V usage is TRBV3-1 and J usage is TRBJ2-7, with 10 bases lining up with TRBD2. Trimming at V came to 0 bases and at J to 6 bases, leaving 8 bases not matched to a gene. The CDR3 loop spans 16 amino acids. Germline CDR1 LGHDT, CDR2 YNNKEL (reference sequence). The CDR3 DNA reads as TGTGCCAGCAGCCAAGATCTTCTAGCGGGGGCACCCGAGCAGTACTTC. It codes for CASSQDLLAGAPEQYF.

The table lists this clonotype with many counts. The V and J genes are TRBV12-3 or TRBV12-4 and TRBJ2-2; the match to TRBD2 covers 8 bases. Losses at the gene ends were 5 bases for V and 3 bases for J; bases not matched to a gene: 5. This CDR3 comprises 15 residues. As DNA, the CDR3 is TGTGCCAGCAGTCCGTATAGCGGGGACACCGGGGAGCTGTTTTTT. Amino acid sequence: CASSPYSGDTGELFF.

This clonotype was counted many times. Written as DNA, the CDR3 is TGTGCCAGCAGGCACGCACTTGGGGACACTGAAGCTTTCTTT. Translating it yields CASRHALGDTEAFF. The chain combines TRBV6-1 with TRBJ1-1; the D is unclear. Germline V CDR1 and CDR2: MNHNS, SASEGT. V gave up 6 bases and J gave up 3 bases, with 14 bases separating them. The CDR3 consists of 14 residues.

The CDR3 here is CASGLGAGGGELFF. The CDR3 nucleotides are TGTGCCAGCGGGTTAGGGGCCGGCGGCGGGGAGCTGTTTTTT. The rearrangement uses TRBV9 and TRBJ2-2; D may be TRBD1 (5 bases). Germline values: CDR1 SGDLS, CDR2 YYNGEE. Trimming removed 7 bases at V and 7 bases at J, with 17 bases between. There are 14 residues in the CDR3.

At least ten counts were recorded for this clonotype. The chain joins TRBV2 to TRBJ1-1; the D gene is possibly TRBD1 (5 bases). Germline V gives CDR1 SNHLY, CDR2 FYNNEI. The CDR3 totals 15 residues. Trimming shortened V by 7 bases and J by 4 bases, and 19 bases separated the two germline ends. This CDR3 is CASTPRSGGTTEAFF. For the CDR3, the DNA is TGTGCCAGCACCCCCCGTAGTGGGGGAACCACTGAAGCTTTCTTT.

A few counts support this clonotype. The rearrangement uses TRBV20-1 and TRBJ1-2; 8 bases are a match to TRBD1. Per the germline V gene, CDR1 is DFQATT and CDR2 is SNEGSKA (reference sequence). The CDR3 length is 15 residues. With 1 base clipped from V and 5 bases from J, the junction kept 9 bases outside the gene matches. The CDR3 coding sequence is TGCAGTGCTAGAGCGTCCGACAGGGGTGGGTATGGCTACACCTTC. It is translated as CSARASDRGGYGYTF.

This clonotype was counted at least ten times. CDR3 amino acids: CASSPPFGRGYEQYF. The DNA of the CDR3 is TGTGCCAGCAGTCCACCATTCGGGAGAGGGTACGAGCAGTACTTC. The chain has TRBV28 and TRBJ2-7, with TRBD2 as a possible D gene (6 bases). The CDR3 consists of 15 residues. The germline CDR1 and CDR2 sequences are MDHEN and SYDVKM. V lost 5 bases to trimming and J lost 4 bases, with 18 bases between them.

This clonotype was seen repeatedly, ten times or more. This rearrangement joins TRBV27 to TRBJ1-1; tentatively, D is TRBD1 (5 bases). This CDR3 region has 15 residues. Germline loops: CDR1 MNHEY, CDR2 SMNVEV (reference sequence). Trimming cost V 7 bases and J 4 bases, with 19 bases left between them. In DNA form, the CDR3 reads TGTGCCAGCACCCTCTCCCGGGGGGGAAGCACTGAAGCTTTCTTT. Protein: CASTLSRGGSTEAFF.

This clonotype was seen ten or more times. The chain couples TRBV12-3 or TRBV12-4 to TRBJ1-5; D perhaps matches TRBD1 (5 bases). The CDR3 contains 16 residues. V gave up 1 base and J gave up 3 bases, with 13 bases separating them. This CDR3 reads CASSLGVDSFNQPQHF. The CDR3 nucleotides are TGTGCCAGCAGTTTAGGGGTTGACAGTTTCAATCAGCCCCAGCATTTT.

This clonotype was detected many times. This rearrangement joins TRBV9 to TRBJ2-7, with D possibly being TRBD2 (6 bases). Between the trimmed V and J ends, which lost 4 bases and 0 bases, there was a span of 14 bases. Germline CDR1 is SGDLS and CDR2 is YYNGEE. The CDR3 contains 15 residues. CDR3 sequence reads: CASSPETRSSYEQYF. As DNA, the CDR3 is TGTGCCAGCAGCCCAGAGACTAGGAGCTCCTACGAGCAGTACTTC.

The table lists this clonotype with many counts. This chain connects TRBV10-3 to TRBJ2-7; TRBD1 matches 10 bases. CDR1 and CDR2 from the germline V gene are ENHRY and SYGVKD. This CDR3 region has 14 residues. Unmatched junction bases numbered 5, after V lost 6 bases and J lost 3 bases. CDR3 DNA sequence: TGTGCCATCAGACCGGGACAGGGGAGCTACGAGCAGTACTTC. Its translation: CAIRPGQGSYEQYF.

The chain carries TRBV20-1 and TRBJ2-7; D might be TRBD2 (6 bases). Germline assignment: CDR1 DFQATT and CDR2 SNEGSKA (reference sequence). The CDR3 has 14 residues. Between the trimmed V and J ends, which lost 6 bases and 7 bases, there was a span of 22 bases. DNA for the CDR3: TGCAGTGCCGATTTACCCGGCGGGGCGCAGGAGCAGTACTTC. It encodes CSADLPGGAQEQYF.

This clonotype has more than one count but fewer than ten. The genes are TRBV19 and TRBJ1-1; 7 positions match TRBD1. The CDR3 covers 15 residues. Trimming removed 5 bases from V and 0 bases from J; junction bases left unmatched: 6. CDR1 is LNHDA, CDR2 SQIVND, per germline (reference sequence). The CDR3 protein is CASSADRSMNTEAFF. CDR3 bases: TGTGCCAGTAGTGCGGACAGGTCCATGAACACTGAAGCTTTCTTT.

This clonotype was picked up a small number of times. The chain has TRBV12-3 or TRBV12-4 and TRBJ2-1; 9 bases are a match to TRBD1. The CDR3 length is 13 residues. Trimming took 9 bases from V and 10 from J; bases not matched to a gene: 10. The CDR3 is CASTGQGLDEQFF. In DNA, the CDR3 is TGTGCCAGTACGGGACAGGGCCTGGACGAGCAGTTCTTC.

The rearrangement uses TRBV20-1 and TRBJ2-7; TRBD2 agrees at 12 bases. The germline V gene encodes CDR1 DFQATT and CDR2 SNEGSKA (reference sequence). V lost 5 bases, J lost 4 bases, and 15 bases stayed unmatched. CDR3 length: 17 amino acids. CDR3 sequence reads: CSAPREWTSGTGYEQYF. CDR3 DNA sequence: TGCAGTGCTCCGAGGGAATGGACTAGCGGGACTGGTTACGAGCAGTACTTC.